These 22 T cell receptor beta chains were all obtained from the same sample, sequenced in a study of CD8+CD57+ T cells in acquired aplastic anemia. CDR3 and TCR beta VDJ profiling relied on a genomic DNA template. MiXCR, applied by TCRdb to the reads, yields one record per CDR3 protein. The sample records hundreds of thousands of distinct CDR3 sequences, 65% to 75% being singletons. The sequenced sample consisted of sorted CD4+, CD8+, or CD8+CD57+ T cells (not recorded which) from PBMCs. Receptors were obtained from a human donor in good health, serving as a control.

The V call is TRBV4-3, the J call TRBJ1-5, with TRBD1 identical over 10 bases. The CDR3 has 13 residues. In germline, CDR1 is LGHNA, CDR2 YSLEER. CDR3 in amino acids: CSGSGTGDQPQHF. CDR3 DNA: TGCAGCGGCAGCGGGACAGGGGATCAGCCCCAGCATTTT.

V and J are TRBV9 and TRBJ2-7, with D perhaps TRBD1 (6 bases). The CDR3 is 13 residues long. Trimming took off 4 bases at V and 9 bases at J, with 17 bases between the two ends. CDR1 and CDR2 (germline): SGDLS, YYNGEE. This CDR3 reads CASSLGEGDAQYF. CDR3 nucleotide sequence: TGTGCCAGCAGCTTGGGAGAGGGGGACGCGCAGTACTTC.

This rearrangement joins TRBV7-2 to TRBJ1-6, with unresolved D. Germline loops: CDR1 SGHTA, CDR2 FQGNSA. V shed 2 bases and J shed 19 bases, with 24 bases lying between them. The CDR3 covers 15 residues. This chain's CDR3 is CASSLRVTEGSRLHF. The CDR3 DNA follows: TGTGCCAGCAGCTTACGGGTCACGGAGGGCTCACGGCTACACTTT.

V usage is TRBV10-3 and J usage is TRBJ1-1, with D hard to call. The CDR3 totals 13 residues. Germline V gene data show CDR1 as ENHRY and CDR2 as SYGVKD. V was pared by 7 bases and J by 12 bases, with 21 bases between. The CDR3 DNA is TGTGCCATCAATGGCGCAGTGAACACTCAATCTTTCTTT. Amino acids: CAINGAVNTQSFF.

V and J are TRBV12-3 or TRBV12-4 and TRBJ1-6, with D unclear. The CDR3 has 11 residues. V was pared by 6 bases and J by 8 bases, with 5 bases between. The CDR3 DNA reads as TGTGCCAGCAGGCAGGATTCACCCCTCCACTTT. It codes for CASRQDSPLHF.

V and J are TRBV2 and TRBJ2-7; the D gene could be TRBD1 or TRBD2 (5 bases each). The CDR3 is 13 residues long. V lost 7 bases to trimming and J lost 2 bases, with 12 bases between them. Germline CDR1 and CDR2: SNHLY and FYNNEI. This CDR3 reads CASNRRGAYEQYF. The CDR3 region has the DNA TGTGCCAGCAACCGCCGAGGGGCCTACGAGCAGTACTTC.

V gene TRBV6-1 combines with J gene TRBJ2-7; D perhaps matches TRBD1 (5 bases). The V end was cut by 2 bases, the J end by 6 bases, with 14 bases between. The CDR3 sequence is 14 residues long. The germline V gene encodes CDR1 MNHNS and CDR2 SASEGT. CDR3 DNA: TGTGCCAGCAGTGAATTAGGCAGGGAAGGCGAGCAGTACTTC. Protein product: CASSELGREGEQYF.

The DNA of the CDR3 is TGCAGTGCACCGGATCGGGACAGGGGCGGGCCCCAGCATTTT. It specifies CSAPDRDRGGPQHF. This rearrangement joins TRBV20-1 to TRBJ1-5; 10 bases are a match to TRBD1. V shed 6 bases and J 9 bases; nucleotides not matched to a gene: 11. Germline V lookup: CDR1 DFQATT, CDR2 SNEGSKA (reference sequence). This CDR3 has 14 amino acids.

Turning to this clonotype: A junction boundary mismatches the germline segment, possibly from a read error. The chain joins TRBV7-8 to TRBJ1-1; no definite D call. This CDR3 contains 13 residues. Per germline, CDR1 SGHVS and CDR2 FQNEAQ. Here the CDR3 reads CASSLGEAYEAFF. The DNA for the CDR3 is TGTGCCAGCAGCTTAGGGGAAGCCTATGAAGCTTTCTTC.

This clonotype showed up many times. This chain links TRBV25-1 with TRBJ1-1; D remains unclear. CDR1 and CDR2 from the germline V gene are MGHDK and SYGVNS. This CDR3 has 15 amino acids. The ends were cut back, 1 base at V and 1 base at J, with 10 bases in the middle. The CDR3 coding sequence is TGTGCCAGCAGTGAATCTAAGCAGGCGAACACTGAAGCTTTCTTT. As protein: CASSESKQANTEAFF.

This clonotype was detected ten times or more. The chain is built from TRBV20-1 and TRBJ1-1, with TRBD1 matching 8 bases. The CDR3 is made up of 17 amino acids. Germline lookup yields CDR1 DFQATT and CDR2 SNEGSKA (reference sequence). Trimming removed 0 bases from V and 5 bases from J; junction bases left unmatched: 14. This CDR3 reads CSARDLSGGQGGTEAFF. The CDR3, as DNA: TGCAGTGCTAGAGACCTCTCGGGCGGACAGGGAGGGACTGAAGCTTTCTTT.

This chain links TRBV15 with TRBJ2-7; D call uncertain. This CDR3 has 13 amino acids. Germline-derived CDR1 and CDR2 are LNHNV and YYDKDF (reference sequence). V was trimmed by 5 bases and J by 0 bases, leaving 8 bases between them. The CDR3 sequence: CATSDPDSYEQYF. In DNA form, the CDR3 reads TGTGCCACCAGCGATCCAGACTCCTACGAGCAGTACTTC.

Notes on this clonotype: Since no conserved phenylalanine or tryptophan closes the CDR3, a read error is the likely cause. The J gene is TRBJ1-2, the V gene TRBV7-3; D not resolved. Germline assignment: CDR1 SGHTA and CDR2 FQGTGA. There are 13 residues in the CDR3. V lost 2 bases and J lost 8, with 12 bases in between. CDR3 bases: TGTGCCAGCAGCTTAGACAAGAAAGGGGGCTACACCCAG. Its translation: CASSLDKKGGYTQ.

Remarks on this clonotype: One end of the junction does not line up with germline, which may come from a read error. This chain links TRBV5-1 with TRBJ2-1, with D tentatively TRBD2 (6 bases). The CDR3 totals 15 residues. Looked up from germline, CDR1 is SGHRS and CDR2 is YFSETQ. The CDR3 bases are TGTGCCAGCAGCTTAGGGCCGGGGGCCTACAATGAGCAGTTCTTC. Its translation: CASSLGPGAYNEQFF.

This chain connects TRBV7-2 to TRBJ2-7, with 10 positions matching TRBD2. Germline-derived CDR1 and CDR2 are SGHTA and FQGNSA. Trimming removed 4 bases from V and 11 bases from J; junction bases left unmatched: 14. CDR3 length equals 15 residues. CDR3 nucleotide sequence: TGTGCCAGCAGCTCGGGACTAGCGTTAGTCTACGCAGAGTACTTC. Translated: CASSSGLALVYAEYF.

A word on this clonotype: The missing conserved phenylalanine or tryptophan at the end of this CDR3 makes a read error likely. It is unclear where the CDR3 begins or ends on the DNA, so no DNA is shown, and the CDR3 is as TCRdb lists it. The rearrangement links TRBV7-2 to TRBJ2-2. Including both end residues, the CDR3 is 13 amino acids long. From germline, CDR1 is SGHTA and CDR2 FQGNSA. CDR3 sequence reads: CASSLGLAGGTDT.

This clonotype has at least ten counts. This chain joins TRBV6-6 and TRBJ1-6, with D unclear. V lost 2 bases to trimming and J lost 12 bases, with 17 bases between them. The CDR3 contains 15 residues. CDR1 is MNHNY, CDR2 SVGAGI, per germline (reference sequence). DNA of the CDR3: TGTGCCAGCAGTTACGAGGGAGGACGAAGGGTACCCCTCCACTTT. It encodes CASSYEGGRRVPLHF.

With regard to this clonotype: Its ends do not fully match the called genes, so a read error is possible. The J gene is TRBJ2-5, the V gene TRBV7-2, with D unresolved. Germline loops: CDR1 SGHTA, CDR2 FQGNSA. There are 13 residues in the CDR3. The CDR3 reads CASSLGSAETQDF. The CDR3 DNA is TGTGCCAGCAGCTTAGGCAGCGCGGAGACCCAGGACTTC. Variable domain in full (rest from reference TRBV7-2 and TRBJ2-5): GAGVSQSPSNKVTEKGKDVELRCDPISGHTALYWYRQSLGQGLEFLIYFQGNSAPDKSGLPSDRFSAERTGGSVSTLTIQRTQQEDSAVYLCASSLGSAETQDFGPGTRLLVL.

The chain is built from TRBV5-4 and TRBJ1-6; D remains unclear. Per germline, CDR1 SGHNT and CDR2 YYREEE (reference sequence). Trimming pared 0 bases from V and 10 bases from J, leaving 11 bases between. The CDR3 contains 14 residues. The CDR3 region is CASSLATRESPLHF. DNA for the CDR3: TGTGCCAGCAGCTTGGCCACCCGGGAGTCACCCCTCCACTTT.

Concerning this clonotype itself: The DNA is left out, because the CDR3 cannot be placed on it with certainty; the CDR3 is given as TCRdb lists it. The chain couples TRBV7-3 to TRBJ2-3; TRBD2, as called in the table, went unchecked against the DNA. The CDR3 is 15 amino acids long, termini counted. The germline V gene has CDR1 SGHTA and CDR2 FQGTGA. The CDR3 loop reads CASSPGETQYFGPYF.

This clonotype has ten or more counts. The chain combines TRBV29-1 with TRBJ1-2; 9 bases align to TRBD1. The V gene end was trimmed by 0 bases and the J gene end by 2 bases; junction bases not matched to a gene: 13. The CDR3 covers 18 residues. Germline assignment: CDR1 SQVTM and CDR2 ANQGSEA. The CDR3: CSVEDLVSGQGSNYGYTF. The CDR3 DNA reads TGCAGCGTTGAAGATCTAGTATCGGGACAGGGTTCCAACTATGGCTACACCTTC.

The sample holds many counts of this clonotype. The CDR3 loop is CASSLRSASSYEQYF. Here the CDR3 DNA reads TGCGCCAGCAGCTTGCGATCAGCAAGTTCCTACGAGCAGTACTTC. The V call is TRBV5-1, the J call TRBJ2-7; D call uncertain. V was cut by 1 base and J by 1 base, with 12 bases left in between. The V gene's germline CDR1 is SGHRS and CDR2 YFSETQ. CDR3 length equals 15 residues.